The 3 T cell receptor beta chains in this list originate from one sample, sequenced in a study of OX40 agonist ivuxolimab in advanced cancers. The method was immunoSEQ multiplex PCR; TCRdb's version includes in-frame clones alone and lacks a portion of them. The table includes about 35,000 clones, roughly 80% detected once. The sample in question was CD4+ or CD8+ T cells sorted from blood, obtained in a trial of the OX40 agonist ivuxolimab. Every receptor here comes from an adult with an advanced solid tumor such as melanoma, head and neck, liver or kidney cancer.

V and J are TRBV15 and TRBJ2-1, with 7 bases aligning to TRBD2. The CDR3 contains 14 residues. The germline V gene has CDR1 LNHNV and CDR2 YYDKDF (reference sequence). Losses at the gene ends were 4 bases for V and 8 bases for J; bases not matched to a gene: 8. The CDR3 reads CATSIGLVGDEQFF. The CDR3 bases are TGTGCCACCAGCATTGGACTAGTCGGGGATGAGCAGTTCTTC.

This clone was recorded only once. V and J are TRBV21-1 and TRBJ2-1; the table assigns TRBD2, which was not confirmed against the DNA. TRBV21-1 is marked as a pseudogene. The CDR3 spans 13 residues. The CDR3 region is CGSRGSSYNEQFF. The CDR3 bases are TGTGGGAGTAGAGGTAGCTCCTACAATGAGCAGTTCTTC.

The CDR3 here is CASSEIRGYTEAFF. The CDR3 region has the DNA TGTGCCAGCAGTGAAATCCGGGGATACACTGAAGCTTTCTTT. The rearrangement links TRBV2 to TRBJ1-1, with D unresolved. The CDR3 has 14 amino acids. V lost 2 bases, J lost 3 bases, and 10 bases lay in between. Per the germline V gene, CDR1 is SNHLY and CDR2 is FYNNEI.